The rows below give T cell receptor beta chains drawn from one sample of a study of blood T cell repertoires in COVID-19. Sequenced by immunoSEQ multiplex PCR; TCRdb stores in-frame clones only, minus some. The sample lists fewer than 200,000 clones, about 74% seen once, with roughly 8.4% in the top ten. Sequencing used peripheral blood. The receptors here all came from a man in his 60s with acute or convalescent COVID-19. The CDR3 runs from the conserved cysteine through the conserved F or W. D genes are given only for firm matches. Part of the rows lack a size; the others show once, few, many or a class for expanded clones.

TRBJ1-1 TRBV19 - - CASSSSGLNTEAFF TGTGCCAGTAGTAGTTCGGGGTTGAACACTGAAGCTTTCTTT
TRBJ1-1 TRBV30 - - CAWIPRIGRGTVEAFF TGTGCCTGGATTCCCCGGATTGGCCGGGGAACTGTAGAAGCTTTCTTT
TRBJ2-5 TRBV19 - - CASSIGQAGQTQYF TGTGCCAGTAGTATCGGACAGGCGGGACAGACCCAGTACTTC
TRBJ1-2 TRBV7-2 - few CASSLDQLRDYGYTF TGTGCCAGCAGCTTAGACCAGCTACGGGACTATGGCTACACCTTC
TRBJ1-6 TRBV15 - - CATSEVNSPLHF TGTGCCACCAGCGAGGTTAATTCACCCCTCCACTTT
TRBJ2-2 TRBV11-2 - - CASSSQSSYANTGELFF TGTGCCAGCAGCTCCCAATCTAGCTACGCGAACACCGGGGAGCTGTTTTTT
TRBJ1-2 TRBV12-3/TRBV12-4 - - CASSSAARAGYTF TGTGCCAGCAGTTCGGCCGCCAGGGCTGGCTACACCTTC
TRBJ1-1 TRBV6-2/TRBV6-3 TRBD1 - CASSETIQGATEAFF TGTGCCAGCAGTGAGACAATTCAGGGGGCCACTGAAGCTTTCTTT
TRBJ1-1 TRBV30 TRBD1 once CAWSVQGDTEAFF TGTGCCTGGAGTGTACAGGGGGACACTGAAGCTTTCTTT
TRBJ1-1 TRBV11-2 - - CASSLDRGGLGNTEAFF TGTGCCAGCAGCTTAGATAGGGGAGGGCTTGGGAACACTGAAGCTTTCTTT
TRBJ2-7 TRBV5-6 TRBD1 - CASSFGTGNYEQYF TGTGCCAGCAGCTTCGGGACAGGGAACTACGAGCAGTACTTC
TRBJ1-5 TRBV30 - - CAWSVTGGEVGNQPQHF TGTGCCTGGAGTGTGACGGGGGGCGAAGTGGGCAATCAGCCCCAGCATTTT
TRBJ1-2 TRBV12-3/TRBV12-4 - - CASSFDRQGGYTF TGTGCCAGCAGTTTCGATAGACAAGGTGGCTACACCTTC
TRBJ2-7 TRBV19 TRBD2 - CASSRLAGNYEQYF TGTGCCAGTAGCCGACTAGCGGGGAATTACGAGCAGTACTTC
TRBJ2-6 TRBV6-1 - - CASSEATDSLAGANVLTF TGTGCCAGCAGTGAAGCCACGGACAGTCTTGCTGGGGCCAACGTCCTGACTTTC
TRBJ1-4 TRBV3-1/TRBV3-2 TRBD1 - CASSQGTGDGKLFF TGTGCCAGCAGCCAAGGGACAGGGGATGGAAAACTGTTTTTT
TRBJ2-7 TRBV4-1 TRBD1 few CASSRFFRDRGKVVAYSYEQYF TGCGCCAGCAGCCGATTCTTCCGGGACAGGGGGAAAGTAGTGGCTTACTCCTACGAGCAGTACTTC
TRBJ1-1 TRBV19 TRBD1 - CASTWTGMNTEAFF TGTGCCAGTACCTGGACAGGGATGAACACTGAAGCTTTCTTT
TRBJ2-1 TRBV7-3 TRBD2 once CASSSQGGGVDEQFF TGTGCCAGCAGCTCCCAAGGCGGGGGGGTCGATGAGCAGTTCTTC
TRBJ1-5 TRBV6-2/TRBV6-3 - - CASSYRPESNQPQHF TGTGCCAGCAGTTATCGCCCGGAGAGCAATCAGCCCCAGCATTTT
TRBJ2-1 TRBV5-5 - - CASSLNNEQFF TGTGCCAGCAGCCTTAACAATGAGCAGTTCTTC